Listed here are 3 T cell receptor beta chains from one sample, sequenced in a study of T cell responses to AZD1222 COVID-19 vaccine. Libraries were prepared by immunoSEQ multiplex PCR; TCRdb keeps only in-frame clonotypes and omits some of them. The sample includes 77,000 or so clones, 87% seen only once; the top ten take more than 15%. This specimen was peripheral blood, taken 28 days after the second AZD1222 dose. The receptors were sampled from an adult who received the AZD1222 COVID-19 vaccine.

The chain uses TRBV19 and TRBJ2-7; possible D gene TRBD1, 6 bases. Germline CDR1 is LNHDA and CDR2 is SQIVND (reference sequence). Trimming stripped 5 bases from V and 7 bases from J, with 15 bases between. The CDR3 has 13 residues. The CDR3 spells CASSLRTVREQYF. Here the CDR3 DNA reads TGTGCCAGTAGTCTGAGGACAGTGCGGGAGCAGTACTTC.

This chain uses TRBV30 with TRBJ2-3, with 7 nucleotides matching TRBD2. Germline-derived CDR1 and CDR2 are GTSNPN and SVGIG (reference sequence). CDR3 length equals 13 residues. Unmatched junction bases numbered 10, after V lost 8 bases and J lost 5 bases. The CDR3 DNA reads as TGTGCCCTGGAGGCGGGGGTGCTAGATACGCAGTATTTT. Translating it yields CALEAGVLDTQYF.

The chain is built from TRBV15 and TRBJ1-2; 8 bases match TRBD1. J was trimmed by 8 bases and V by 0 bases; bases with no gene match: 5. This CDR3 spans 14 amino acids. Looked up from germline, CDR1 is LNHNV and CDR2 is YYDKDF (reference sequence). The CDR3 nucleotides read TGTGCCACCAGCAGAGAAACAGGGGGTCGGGGCTACACCTTC. This gives the protein CATSRETGGRGYTF.